This is a list of T cell receptor beta chains from one sample in a study of cytomegalovirus exposure and HLA in healthy donors. The repertoire was sequenced with immunoSEQ multiplex PCR; TCRdb's copy has only in-frame clones and lacks some. The sample has approximately 220,000 clones, 85% to 90% seen once. The sequenced material came from PBMCs. The receptors stem from a man between 18 and 29 years old in good health and CMV-seronegative. Both conserved end residues are part of each CDR3. The D gene is left open where the match is weak. Size is stated for part of the rows, as once, few or many counts, or as a class when the clone is expanded.

J: TRBJ2-1
D: TRBD2
size: once
V: TRBV5-1
DNA: TGCGCCAGCAGCTTGGTGCGGGGGGCCGATGAGCAGTTCTTC
CDR3: CASSLVRGADEQFF

J: TRBJ1-5
D: TRBD1
size: .
V: TRBV27
DNA: TGTGCCAGCAGTTCCTTAGGACAGGGAAATCAGCCCCAGCATTTT
CDR3: CASSSLGQGNQPQHF

J: TRBJ1-3
D: .
size: .
V: TRBV9
DNA: TGTGCCAGCAGCGTAGGTCAGGGTACTGGAAACACCATATATTTT
CDR3: CASSVGQGTGNTIYF

J: TRBJ1-2
D: .
size: .
V: TRBV20-1
DNA: TGCAGTGCCGACAGTGACTATGGCTACACCTTC
CDR3: CSADSDYGYTF

J: TRBJ1-3
D: .
size: .
V: TRBV5-1
DNA: TGCGCCAGCAGCCCAGATCCGGGGGGCTCTGGAAACACCATATATTTT
CDR3: CASSPDPGGSGNTIYF

J: TRBJ1-6
D: .
size: .
V: TRBV11-2
DNA: TGTGCCAGCAGCTTAGCTATGTACTCACCCCTCCACTTT
CDR3: CASSLAMYSPLHF

J: TRBJ1-6
D: .
size: .
V: TRBV27
DNA: TGTGCCAGCAGCCCGGGGGGTTATAATTCACCCCTCCACTTT
CDR3: CASSPGGYNSPLHF

J: TRBJ2-7
D: .
size: few
V: TRBV2
DNA: TGTGCCAGCGCTGGCCGAGGAATGGGCGAGCAGTACTTC
CDR3: CASAGRGMGEQYF

J: TRBJ2-1
D: TRBD2
size: .
V: TRBV7-2
DNA: TGTGCCAGCAGCCTAGCGGGGCCTTCCTACAATGAGCAGTTCTTC
CDR3: CASSLAGPSYNEQFF

J: TRBJ2-1
D: TRBD2
size: .
V: TRBV19
DNA: TGTGCCAGTAGTATCGGCGGGGGGGCCTACAATGAGCAGTTCTTC
CDR3: CASSIGGGAYNEQFF

J: TRBJ1-1
D: .
size: .
V: TRBV6-1
DNA: TGTGCCAGCATGAGTGGGCCACTCATGAACACTGAAGCTTTCTTT
CDR3: CASMSGPLMNTEAFF

J: TRBJ1-2
D: .
size: .
V: TRBV28
DNA: TGTGCCAGCAGTTTTAGTGTCAGGCCCCATGGCTACACCTTC
CDR3: CASSFSVRPHGYTF

J: TRBJ1-1
D: .
size: .
V: TRBV5-4
DNA: TGTGCCAGCAGCTTGACAGAGAACACTGAAGCTTTCTTT
CDR3: CASSLTENTEAFF

J: TRBJ2-7
D: TRBD2
size: once
V: TRBV7-2
DNA: TGTGCCAGCAGCCCTAGCGGGGGGACCTCCTACGAGCAGTACTTC
CDR3: CASSPSGGTSYEQYF

J: TRBJ1-1
D: .
size: .
V: TRBV7-8
DNA: TGTGCCAGCACCCGGGGTCGCATGAACACTGAAGCTTTCTTT
CDR3: CASTRGRMNTEAFF

J: TRBJ2-2
D: .
size: .
V: TRBV7-2
DNA: TGTGCCAGCAGCTTTACCGTCGGCGGGGAGCTGTTTTTT
CDR3: CASSFTVGGELFF